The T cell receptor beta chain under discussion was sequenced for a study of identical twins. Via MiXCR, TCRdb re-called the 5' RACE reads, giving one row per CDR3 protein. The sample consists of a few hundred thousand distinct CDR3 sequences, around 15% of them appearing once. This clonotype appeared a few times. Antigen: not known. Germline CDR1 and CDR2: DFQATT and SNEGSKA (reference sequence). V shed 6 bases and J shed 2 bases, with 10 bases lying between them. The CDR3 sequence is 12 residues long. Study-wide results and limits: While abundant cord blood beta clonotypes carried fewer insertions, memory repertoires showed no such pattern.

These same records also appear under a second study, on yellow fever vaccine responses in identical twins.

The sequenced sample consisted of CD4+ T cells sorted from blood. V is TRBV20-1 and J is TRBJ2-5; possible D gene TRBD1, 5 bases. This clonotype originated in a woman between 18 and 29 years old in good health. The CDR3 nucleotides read TGCAGTGCACCAGACAGTCAAGAGACCCAGTACTTC. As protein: CSAPDSQETQYF.